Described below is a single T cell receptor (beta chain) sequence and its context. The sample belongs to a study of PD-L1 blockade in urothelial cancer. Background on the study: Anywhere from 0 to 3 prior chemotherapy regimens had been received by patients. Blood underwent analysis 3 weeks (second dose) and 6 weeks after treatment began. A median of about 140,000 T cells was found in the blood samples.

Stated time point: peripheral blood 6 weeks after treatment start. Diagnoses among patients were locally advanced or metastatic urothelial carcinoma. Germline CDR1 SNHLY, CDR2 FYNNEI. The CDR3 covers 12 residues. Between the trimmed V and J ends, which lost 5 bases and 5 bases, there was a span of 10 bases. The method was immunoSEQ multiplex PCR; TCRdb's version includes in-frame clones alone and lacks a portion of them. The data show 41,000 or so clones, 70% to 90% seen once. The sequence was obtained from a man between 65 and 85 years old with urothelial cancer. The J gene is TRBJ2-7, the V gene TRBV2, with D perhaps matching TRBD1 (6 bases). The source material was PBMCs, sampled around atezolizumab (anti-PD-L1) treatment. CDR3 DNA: TGTGCCAGCAGTACAGGGTCCCACGAGCAGTACTTC. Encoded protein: CASSTGSHEQYF.